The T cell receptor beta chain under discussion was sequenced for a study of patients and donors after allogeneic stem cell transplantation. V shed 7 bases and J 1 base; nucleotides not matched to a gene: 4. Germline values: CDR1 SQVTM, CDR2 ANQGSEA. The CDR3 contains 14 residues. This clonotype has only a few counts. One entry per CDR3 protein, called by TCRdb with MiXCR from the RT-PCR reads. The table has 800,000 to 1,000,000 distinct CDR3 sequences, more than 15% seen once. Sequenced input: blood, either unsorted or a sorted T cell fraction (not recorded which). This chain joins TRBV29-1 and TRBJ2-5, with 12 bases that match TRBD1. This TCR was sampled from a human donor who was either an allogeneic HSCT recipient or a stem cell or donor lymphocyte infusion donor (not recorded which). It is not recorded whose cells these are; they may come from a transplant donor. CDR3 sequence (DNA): TGCAGCGCTAGGGACAGGGGGCGCCAAGAGACCCAGTACTTC. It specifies CSARDRGRQETQYF.